This TCR beta chain appears in the sequencing data of a study of immune evolution from preneoplasia to lung adenocarcinoma. Histologic diagnosis was independently verified by two lung pathologists. Nucleic acids came from premalignant or tumor cells enriched by macro-dissection. As regards this clone: No antigen is known for it.

Notes on the study in general: From normal lung to invasive adenocarcinoma, top clone frequencies appeared to decrease.

The table came from immunoSEQ multiplex PCR; TCRdb's copy has only in-frame clones and leaves some out. The repertoire includes about 7,500 clones, approximately 86% of them detected once, and less than 2.5% sits in the top ten. The sequencing sample was made of FFPE minimally invasive lung adenocarcinoma tissue. The TCR originated in a person at least 80 years old with lung adenocarcinoma.

Written as DNA, the CDR3 is TGTGCCAGCAGCCAAGATCTGATCGGGGCAGTGGGTGAAAAACTGTTTTTT. This translates into CASSQDLIGAVGEKLFF. This chain joins TRBV14 and TRBJ1-4; TRBD1 is a possible D gene (5 bases). V was cut by 0 bases and J by 7 bases, with 18 bases left in between. This CDR3 is 17 amino acids long. In germline, CDR1 is SGHDN, CDR2 FVKESK.